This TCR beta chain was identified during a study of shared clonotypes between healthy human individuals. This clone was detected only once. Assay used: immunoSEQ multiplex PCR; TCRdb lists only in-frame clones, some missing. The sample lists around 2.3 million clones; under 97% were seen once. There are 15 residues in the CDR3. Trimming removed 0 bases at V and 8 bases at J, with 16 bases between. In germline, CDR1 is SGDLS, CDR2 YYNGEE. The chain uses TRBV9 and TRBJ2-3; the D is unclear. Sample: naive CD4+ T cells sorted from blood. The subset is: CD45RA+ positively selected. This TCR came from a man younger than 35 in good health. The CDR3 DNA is TGTGCCAGCAGCGTAGAGTACAGCCGAAGTGGTACGCAGTATTTT. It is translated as CASSVEYSRSGTQYF.